One and the same sample provided the 17 T cell receptor beta chains below, sequenced in a study of T-cell memory formation after mild COVID-19. MiXCR, applied by TCRdb to the 5' RACE reads, yields one record per CDR3 protein. The table has around 320,000 distinct CDR3 sequences, under 30% seen once. Sequencing used PBMCs or a T cell subset sorted from them (not recorded which). The receptors were gathered from an adult woman who had mild COVID-19 (a few samples of this study predate the infection). Cell type and time point are not known.

The chain combines TRBV5-4 with TRBJ2-2, with a weak D call TRBD1 (5 bases). This CDR3 contains 13 residues. Germline V gene data show CDR1 as SGHNT and CDR2 as YYREEE (reference sequence). Trimming stripped 6 bases from V and 4 bases from J, with 10 bases between. The CDR3 here is CASNHQGTGELFF. CDR3 in DNA: TGTGCCAGCAACCACCAGGGCACCGGGGAGCTGTTTTTT.

Comments on this clonotype: One junction end disagrees with the germline gene, perhaps due to a read error. The V and J genes are TRBV24-1 and TRBJ2-1; maybe TRBD2 (5 bases). Germline-derived CDR1 and CDR2 are KGHDR and SFDVKD. The CDR3 has 14 residues. CDR3 loop: CATSFGQSGNEQVF. The CDR3 nucleotides are TGTGCCACCAGTTTCGGGCAGTCGGGGAATGAGCAGGTCTTC.

The table lists this clonotype with many counts. This CDR3 is CASSGSEDAVFF. The CDR3 nucleotides read TGTGCCAGCAGTGGATCGGAGGACGCAGTGTTTTTT. The chain uses TRBV25-1 and TRBJ1-4; D gene unclear. This CDR3 region has 12 residues. The germline CDR1 and CDR2 sequences are MGHDK and SYGVNS. Deletions cut 4 bases from V and 15 bases from J, with 15 bases between.

The DNA of the CDR3 is TGTGCCAGCAGCTTGCTTGCAGGGGGCGACGAGCAGTTCTTC. Translated, it gives CASSLLAGGDEQFF. The rearrangement links TRBV5-5 to TRBJ2-1; 8 bases align to TRBD1. CDR1 is SGHKS and CDR2 is YYEKEE in the germline V gene (reference sequence). CDR3 length: 14 residues. The V segment lost 1 base and the J segment 10 bases; nucleotides outside the gene matches: 7.

The V call is TRBV12-3 or TRBV12-4, the J call TRBJ2-7, with 10 bases matching TRBD2. The trim removed 5 bases at V and 0 bases at J, leaving 16 bases unmatched. The CDR3 covers 19 residues. CDR3 in amino acids: CASSPRRVAGGDNSYEQYF. In DNA, the CDR3 is TGTGCCAGCAGTCCCCGACGGGTAGCGGGAGGTGATAACTCCTACGAGCAGTACTTC.

The chain employs TRBV29-1 and TRBJ2-1; D is possibly TRBD1 (6 bases). V was trimmed by 2 bases and J by 3 bases, leaving 8 bases between them. Germline CDR1 reads SQVTM; CDR2 reads ANQGSEA. The CDR3 consists of 13 residues. The CDR3 DNA reads TGCAGCGTTGAAAGGGGGTTCTACAATGAGCAGTTCTTC. It encodes CSVERGFYNEQFF.

The CDR3 loop is CASSGEYSGGNEQFF. The CDR3 bases are TGTGCCAGCAGTGGGGAGTATTCAGGGGGCAATGAGCAGTTCTTC. The chain uses TRBV2 and TRBJ2-1; 7 positions match TRBD1. The V segment lost 4 bases and the J segment 6 bases; nucleotides outside the gene matches: 9. The CDR3 covers 15 residues. From germline, CDR1 is SNHLY and CDR2 FYNNEI. The full variable domain, completed using reference TRBV2 and TRBJ2-1, is EPEVTQTPSHQVTQMGQEVILRCVPISNHLYFYWYRQILGQKVEFLVSFYNNEISEKSEIFDDQFSVERPDGSNFTLKIRSTKLEDSAMYFCASSGEYSGGNEQFFGPGTRLTVL.

The chain links TRBV29-1 to TRBJ1-1; D unresolved. This CDR3 contains 8 residues. CDR1 and CDR2 (germline): SQVTM, ANQGSEA. Trimming cost V 7 bases and J 6 bases, with 3 bases left between them. The CDR3 nucleotides read TGCAGCGCCGCTGAAGCTTTCTTT. This codes for CSAAEAFF.

This chain connects TRBV20-1 to TRBJ1-1; weak D call: TRBD1 (6 bases). The CDR3 covers 13 residues. V lost 5 bases and J 4 bases, leaving 14 bases between the germline ends. Germline V gives CDR1 DFQATT, CDR2 SNEGSKA (reference sequence). Here the CDR3 reads CSAPFGGLTEAFF. The DNA for the CDR3 is TGCAGTGCTCCCTTTGGGGGGCTCACTGAAGCTTTCTTT.

This chain links TRBV20-1 with TRBJ1-4, with D tentatively TRBD1 (5 bases). Per the germline V gene, CDR1 is DFQATT and CDR2 is SNEGSKA (reference sequence). Trimming stripped 4 bases from V and 0 bases from J, with 9 bases between. The CDR3 is made up of 14 amino acids. In DNA, the CDR3 is TGCAGTGCTACGGACACCGCAACTAATGAAAAACTGTTTTTT. Translating it yields CSATDTATNEKLFF.

This clonotype turned up a few times. The chain employs TRBV20-1 and TRBJ2-1, with TRBD1 matching over 9 bases. Germline-derived CDR1 and CDR2 are DFQATT and SNEGSKA (reference sequence). The CDR3 is 16 residues long. J lost 5 bases, V lost 3 bases, and 11 bases had no gene match. The CDR3: CSASWRGDRVHNEQFF. Here the CDR3 DNA reads TGCAGTGCTAGTTGGCGCGGGGACAGGGTTCACAATGAGCAGTTCTTC.

This CDR3 reads CASSVGDINTGELFF. CDR3 nucleotide sequence: TGTGCCAGCAGCGTAGGGGACATTAACACCGGGGAGCTGTTTTTT. V and J are TRBV5-4 and TRBJ2-2; D possibly corresponds to TRBD1 (6 bases). Trimming stripped 4 bases from V and 2 bases from J, with 12 bases between. The CDR3 sequence is 15 residues long. Germline V gene lookup returns CDR1 SGHNT and CDR2 YYREEE (reference sequence).

The genes are TRBV6-2 or TRBV6-3 and TRBJ2-1; 10 bases agree with TRBD2. Germline CDR1 MNHEY, CDR2 SVGEGT. Losses at the gene ends were 5 bases for V and 4 bases for J; bases not matched to a gene: 2. This CDR3 is 14 amino acids long. This CDR3 reads CASSRAGGYNEQFF. The CDR3 DNA sequence: TGTGCCAGCAGTCGAGCGGGAGGGTACAATGAGCAGTTCTTC.

This clonotype came up a few times. The chain links TRBV2 to TRBJ2-3; 7 nucleotides match TRBD2. The length of the CDR3 is 15 residues. Per germline, CDR1 SNHLY and CDR2 FYNNEI. Trimming removed 3 bases from V and 5 bases from J; junction bases left unmatched: 8. The CDR3 DNA is TGTGCCAGCAGTGAGTCGGCTAGCGGAGGAGATACGCAGTATTTT. This gives the protein CASSESASGGDTQYF.

This clonotype turned up a few times. The chain is built from TRBV29-1 and TRBJ2-5; D remains ambiguous. Trimming left V 7 bases short and J 0 bases short, with 18 bases between. Germline V CDR1 and CDR2: SQVTM, ANQGSEA. This CDR3 spans 15 amino acids. The CDR3 nucleotides are TGCAGCGCCAAAGAAGGCAACTCACACCAAGAGACCCAGTACTTC. Translation: CSAKEGNSHQETQYF.

This clonotype showed up just a few times. The rearrangement links TRBV10-3 to TRBJ1-1; D remains unclear. The CDR3 is 15 residues long. V was shortened by 6 bases and J by 5 bases, with 19 bases between the two germline ends. CDR1 is ENHRY and CDR2 is SYGVKD in the germline V gene. The DNA of the CDR3 is TGTGCCATCAGGGACCAGGTAACGGGTGAGACTGAAGCTTTCTTT. Its translation: CAIRDQVTGETEAFF.

In this sample, this clonotype turned up a few times. The V call is TRBV5-1, the J call TRBJ2-5, with 7 bases lining up with TRBD1. J lost 5 bases, V lost 4 bases, and 8 bases had no gene match. CDR3 length equals 14 residues. Germline lookup yields CDR1 SGHRS and CDR2 YFSETQ. This CDR3 is CASSVTGAEETQYF. The DNA for the CDR3 is TGCGCCAGCAGCGTAACAGGGGCGGAGGAGACCCAGTACTTC.